Listed below are T cell receptor beta chains from one sample, sequenced in a study of CXCR3-negative and CXCR3-positive naive CD8 T cells. Following a re-call of the 5' RACE reads, TCRdb has one entry per CDR3 protein and lacks DNA. The repertoire table contains about 150,000 distinct CDR3 sequences. Specimen: naive CXCR3+ CD8+ T cells from blood. All receptors derive from a human donor in good health. Some clones in this sample may be carry-over from other donors' samples. Each CDR3 is given with its conserved first and last residue.

J gene	V gene	CDR3 protein
TRBJ2-5	TRBV12-5	CASGLFNQETQYF
TRBJ2-1	TRBV12-3/TRBV12-4	CASSLSSGGQSWNEQFF
TRBJ2-3	TRBV28	CVSRIVWGTDTQYF
TRBJ2-2	TRBV6-5	CASSPGDRVAGELFF
TRBJ1-6	TRBV28	CASSPGAGQMSSYNSPLHF
TRBJ2-7	TRBV5-5	CASSPDAGGYSYYEQYF
TRBJ2-2	TRBV5-4	CASSHSGGELFF
TRBJ1-2	TRBV28	CASSLQGWYGYTF
TRBJ2-4	TRBV20-1	CSARVPGRGRSLAKNIQYF
TRBJ2-5	TRBV5-1	CASSSGGGHPETQYF
TRBJ2-5	TRBV12-3/TRBV12-4	CASSTPGTQETQYF
TRBJ2-5	TRBV18	CASSPLRLTSETQYF
TRBJ2-1	TRBV15	CATSRDQSFWNEQFF